This T cell receptor beta chain comes out of a study of blood T cell repertoires in COVID-19. Whole-study context: COVID-19 samples collected from the United States, Italy and Spain covered acute and convalescent phases. Sources were T cells, B-cell-depleted T cells, or PBMCs; the material itself was cDNA or gDNA.

Germline CDR1 and CDR2: SGHNT and YYREEE (reference sequence). This CDR3 comprises 15 residues. V gave up 4 bases and J gave up 2 bases; unmatched junction bases: 7. The table came from immunoSEQ multiplex PCR; TCRdb's copy has only in-frame clones and leaves some out. The table records 140,000 to 150,000 clones, around 90% of them present only once. Sequenced: peripheral blood. The sequence derives from a man between 70 and 80 years old with acute or convalescent COVID-19. This chain uses TRBV5-4 with TRBJ2-5, with 8 nucleotides matching TRBD1. CDR3 protein: CASSDQGAAQETQYF. CDR3 in DNA: TGTGCCAGCAGCGATCAGGGGGCGGCTCAAGAGACCCAGTACTTC.